Given below is one T cell receptor beta chain in context. Its antigen target is currently unknown. Nothing much larger sits one base from this clone, and base qualities are not available. The CDR3 starts with the cysteine, ends with the phenylalanine, and has 14 residues. Of all the DNA, just the CDR3 is kept, 42 bases in frame from base 1. V gives up 2 bases and J gives up 6 bases, and the segment between their germline ends measures 10 bases. From the germline V gene, CDR1 is KGHDR and CDR2 is SFDVKD. The data were obtained in a study of control samples from healthy donors and cancer patients (TCRdb year 2020). Libraries came from the immunoSEQ multiplex PCR assay. TCRdb provides this immuneACCESS table in a form limited to in-frame rearrangements. Some clones are lacking; in checked studies, under half of them reflect an unresolved V gene, and why the rest are absent is not known. The sample table records about 120,000 clones; about 90% of these occur just once. Under 2% of the sample is held by the ten biggest clonotypes.

This chain is built from TRBV24-1 and TRBJ2-1, with TRBD2 perhaps the D gene, on 5 matching bases. The sequenced sample consisted of blood. The sequence was obtained from a man in his late teens or twenties in good health. The CDR3 in this case is CATSDSRLANEQFF. The bases read TGTGCCACCAGTGATTCTCGTCTAGCCAATGAGCAGTTCTTC.